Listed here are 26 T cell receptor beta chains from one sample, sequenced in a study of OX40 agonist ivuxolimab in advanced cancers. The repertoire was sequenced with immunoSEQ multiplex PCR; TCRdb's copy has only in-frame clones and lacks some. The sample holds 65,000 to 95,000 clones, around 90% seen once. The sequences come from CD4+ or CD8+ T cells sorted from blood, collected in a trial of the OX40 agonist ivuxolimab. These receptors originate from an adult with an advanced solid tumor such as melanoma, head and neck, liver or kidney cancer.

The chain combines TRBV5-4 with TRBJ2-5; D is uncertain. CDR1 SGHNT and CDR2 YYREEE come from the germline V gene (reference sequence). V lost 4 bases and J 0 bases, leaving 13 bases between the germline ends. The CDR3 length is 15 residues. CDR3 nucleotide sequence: TGTGCCAGCAGCCCCTGGACGTCGGACCAAGAGACCCAGTACTTC. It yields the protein CASSPWTSDQETQYF. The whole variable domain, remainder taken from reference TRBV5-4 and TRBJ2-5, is ETGVTQSPTHLIKTRGQQVTLRCSSQSGHNTVSWYQQALGQGPQFIFQYYREEENGRGNFPPRFSGLQFPNYSSELNVNALELDDSALYLCASSPWTSDQETQYFGPGTRLLVL.

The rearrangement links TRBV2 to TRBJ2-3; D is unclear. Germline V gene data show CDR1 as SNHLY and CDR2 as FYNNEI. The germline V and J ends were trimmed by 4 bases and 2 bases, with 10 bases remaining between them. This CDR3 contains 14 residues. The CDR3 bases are TGTGCCAGCAGTGTAGACTTCTCCACAGATACGCAGTATTTT. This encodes CASSVDFSTDTQYF.

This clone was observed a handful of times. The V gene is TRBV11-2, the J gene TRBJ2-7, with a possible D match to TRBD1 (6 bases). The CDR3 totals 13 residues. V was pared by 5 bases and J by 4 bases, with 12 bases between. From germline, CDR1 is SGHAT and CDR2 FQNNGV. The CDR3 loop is CASSANRDYEQYV. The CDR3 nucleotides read TGTGCCAGCAGCGCAAACAGGGATTACGAGCAGTACGTC.

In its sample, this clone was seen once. The CDR3 here is CASSLVQGGPMNTEAFF. As DNA, the CDR3 is TGTGCCAGCAGCTTAGTACAGGGGGGGCCTATGAACACTGAAGCTTTCTTT. The chain is built from TRBV7-9 and TRBJ1-1, with 8 bases fitting TRBD1. The CDR3 is made up of 17 amino acids. J was trimmed by 0 bases and V by 1 base; bases with no gene match: 7. The germline CDR1 and CDR2 sequences are SEHNR and FQNEAQ (reference sequence).

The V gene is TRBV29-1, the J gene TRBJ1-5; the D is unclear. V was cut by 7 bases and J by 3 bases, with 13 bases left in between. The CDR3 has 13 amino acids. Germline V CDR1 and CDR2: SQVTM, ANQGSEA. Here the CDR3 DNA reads TGCAGCGCTTCTTCAACAGACAATCAGCCCCAGCATTTT. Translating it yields CSASSTDNQPQHF.

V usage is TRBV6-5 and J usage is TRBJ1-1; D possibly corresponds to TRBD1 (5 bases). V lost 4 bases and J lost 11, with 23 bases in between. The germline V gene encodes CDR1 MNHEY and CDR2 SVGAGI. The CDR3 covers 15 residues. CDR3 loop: CASSSPPGATGGAFF. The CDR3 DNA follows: TGTGCCAGCAGTTCGCCTCCAGGAGCGACCGGGGGGGCTTTCTTT.

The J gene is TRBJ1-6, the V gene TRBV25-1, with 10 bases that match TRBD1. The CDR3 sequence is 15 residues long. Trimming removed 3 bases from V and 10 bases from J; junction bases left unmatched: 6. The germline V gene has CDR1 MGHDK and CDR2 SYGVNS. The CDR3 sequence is CASSDGQGGWSPLHF. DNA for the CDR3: TGTGCCAGCAGTGACGGACAGGGGGGGTGGTCACCCCTCCACTTT.

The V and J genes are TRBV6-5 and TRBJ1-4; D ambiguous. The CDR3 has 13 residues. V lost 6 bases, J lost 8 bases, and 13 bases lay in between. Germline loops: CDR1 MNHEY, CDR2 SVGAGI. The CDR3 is CASRTSIQEKLFF. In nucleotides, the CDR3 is TGTGCCAGCAGGACCTCGATTCAAGAAAAACTGTTTTTT.

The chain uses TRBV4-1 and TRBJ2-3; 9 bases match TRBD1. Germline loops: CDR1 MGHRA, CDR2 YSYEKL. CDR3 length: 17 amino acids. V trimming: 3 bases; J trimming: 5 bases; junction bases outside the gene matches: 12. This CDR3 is CASSQPPTGGLKDTQYF. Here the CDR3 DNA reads TGCGCCAGCAGCCAGCCCCCGACAGGGGGATTGAAAGATACGCAGTATTTT.

The CDR3 bases are TGTGCCAGCAGCTTGTGGGGAGAAGGTCAGCCCCAGCATTTT. Protein product: CASSLWGEGQPQHF. V gene TRBV5-8 combines with J gene TRBJ1-5; D not certain. The CDR3 has 14 amino acids. CDR1 is SGHTS, CDR2 YDEGEE, per germline. Trimming took off 1 base at V and 6 bases at J, with 11 bases between the two ends.

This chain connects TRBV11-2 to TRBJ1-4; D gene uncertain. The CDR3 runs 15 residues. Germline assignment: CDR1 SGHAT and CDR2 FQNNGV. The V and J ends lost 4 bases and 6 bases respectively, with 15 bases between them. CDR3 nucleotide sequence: TGTGCCAGCAGCTCACAACCCGGGTTACATGAAAAACTGTTTTTT. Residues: CASSSQPGLHEKLFF.

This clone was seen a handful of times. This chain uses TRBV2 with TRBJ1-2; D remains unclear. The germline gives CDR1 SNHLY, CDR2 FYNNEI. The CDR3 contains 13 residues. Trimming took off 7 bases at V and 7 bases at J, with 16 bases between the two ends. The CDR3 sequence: CASTDTRSGGYTF. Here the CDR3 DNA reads TGTGCCAGCACCGACACCCGCAGCGGTGGCTACACCTTC. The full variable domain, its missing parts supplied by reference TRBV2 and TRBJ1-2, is EPEVTQTPSHQVTQMGQEVILRCVPISNHLYFYWYRQILGQKVEFLVSFYNNEISEKSEIFDDQFSVERPDGSNFTLKIRSTKLEDSAMYFCASTDTRSGGYTFGSGTRLTVV.

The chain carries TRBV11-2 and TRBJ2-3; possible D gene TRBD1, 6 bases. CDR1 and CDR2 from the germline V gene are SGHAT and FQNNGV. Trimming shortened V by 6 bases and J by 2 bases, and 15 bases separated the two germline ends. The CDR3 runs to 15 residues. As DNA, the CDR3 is TGTGCCAGCAGTCAGGGGACATCCAACACAGATACGCAGTATTTT. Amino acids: CASSQGTSNTDTQYF.

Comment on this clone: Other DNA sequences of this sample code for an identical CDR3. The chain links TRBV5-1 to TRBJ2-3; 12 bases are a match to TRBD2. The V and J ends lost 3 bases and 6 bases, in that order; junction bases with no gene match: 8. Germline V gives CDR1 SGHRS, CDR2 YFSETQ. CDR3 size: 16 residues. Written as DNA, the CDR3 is TGCGCCAGCAGCTCCAGGACTAGCGGGGCGGCGGATACGCAGTATTTT. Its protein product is CASSSRTSGAADTQYF. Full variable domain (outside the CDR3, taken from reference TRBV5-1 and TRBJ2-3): KAGVTQTPRYLIKTRGQQVTLSCSPISGHRSVSWYQQTPGQGLQFLFEYFSETQRNKGNFPGRFSGRQFSNSRSEMNVSTLELGDSALYLCASSSRTSGAADTQYFGPGTRLTVL.

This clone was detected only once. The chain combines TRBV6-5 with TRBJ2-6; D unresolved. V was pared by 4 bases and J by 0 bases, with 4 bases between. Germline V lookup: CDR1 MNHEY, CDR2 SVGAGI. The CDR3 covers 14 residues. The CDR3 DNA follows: TGTGCCAGCAGTTCAGGCTCTGGGGCCAACGTCCTGACTTTC. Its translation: CASSSGSGANVLTF.

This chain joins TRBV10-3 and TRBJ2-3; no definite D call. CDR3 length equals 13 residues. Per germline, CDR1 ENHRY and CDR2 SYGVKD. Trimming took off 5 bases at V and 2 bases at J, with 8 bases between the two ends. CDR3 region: CAISPGPTDTQYF. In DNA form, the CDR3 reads TGTGCCATCAGTCCCGGCCCCACAGATACGCAGTATTTT.

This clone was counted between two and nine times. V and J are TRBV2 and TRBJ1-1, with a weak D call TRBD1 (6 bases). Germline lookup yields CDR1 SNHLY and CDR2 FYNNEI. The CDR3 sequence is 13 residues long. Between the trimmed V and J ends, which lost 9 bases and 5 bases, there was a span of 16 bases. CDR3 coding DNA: TGTGCCAGTTCCCAAGGGGGGTTTACTGAAGCTTTCTTT. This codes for CASSQGGFTEAFF.

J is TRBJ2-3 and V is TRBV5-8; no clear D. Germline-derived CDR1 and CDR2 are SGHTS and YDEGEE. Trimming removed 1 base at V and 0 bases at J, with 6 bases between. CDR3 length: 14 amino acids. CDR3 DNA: TGTGCCAGCAGCTTGTACGAAAGCACAGATACGCAGTATTTT. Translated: CASSLYESTDTQYF.

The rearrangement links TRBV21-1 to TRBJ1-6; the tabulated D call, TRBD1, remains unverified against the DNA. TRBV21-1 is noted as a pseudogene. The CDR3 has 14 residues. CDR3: CASITQVTNSPLHF. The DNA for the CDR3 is TGTGCCAGCATTACACAGGTAACAAATTCACCCCTCCACTTT.

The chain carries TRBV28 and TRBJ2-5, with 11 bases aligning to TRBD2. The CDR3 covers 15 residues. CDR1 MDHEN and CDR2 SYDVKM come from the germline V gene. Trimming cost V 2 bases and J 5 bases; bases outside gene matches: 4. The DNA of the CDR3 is TGTGCCAGCAGTTTACCTAGCGGGGGGTTGGAGACCCAGTACTTC. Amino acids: CASSLPSGGLETQYF.

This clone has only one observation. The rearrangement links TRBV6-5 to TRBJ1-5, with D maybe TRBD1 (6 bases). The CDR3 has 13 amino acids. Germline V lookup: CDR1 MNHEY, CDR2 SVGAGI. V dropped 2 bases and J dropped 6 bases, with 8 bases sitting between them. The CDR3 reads CASSYGGGQPQHF. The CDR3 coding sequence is TGTGCCAGCAGTTACGGGGGCGGTCAGCCCCAGCATTTT.

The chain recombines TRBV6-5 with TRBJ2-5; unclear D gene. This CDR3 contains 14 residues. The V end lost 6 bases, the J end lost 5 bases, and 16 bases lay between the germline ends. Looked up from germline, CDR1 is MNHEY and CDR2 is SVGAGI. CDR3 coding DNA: TGTGCCAGCAGCTCCCAAACCCCTCACGAGACCCAGTACTTC. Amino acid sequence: CASSSQTPHETQYF.

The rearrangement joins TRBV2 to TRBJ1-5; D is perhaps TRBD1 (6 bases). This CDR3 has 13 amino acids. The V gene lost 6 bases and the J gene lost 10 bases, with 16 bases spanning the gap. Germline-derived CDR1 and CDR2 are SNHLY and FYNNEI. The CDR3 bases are TGTGCCAGCAGGGGTCCTGGGGGCGGACCCCAGCATTTT. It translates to CASRGPGGGPQHF.

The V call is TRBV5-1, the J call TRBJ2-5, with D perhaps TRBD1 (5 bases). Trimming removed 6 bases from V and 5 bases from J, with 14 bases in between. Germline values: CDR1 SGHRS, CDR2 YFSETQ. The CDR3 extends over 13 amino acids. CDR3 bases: TGCGCCAGCAAGCAGGGCGAATGGGAGACCCAGTACTTC. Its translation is CASKQGEWETQYF. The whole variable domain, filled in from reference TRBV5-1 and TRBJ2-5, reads KAGVTQTPRYLIKTRGQQVTLSCSPISGHRSVSWYQQTPGQGLQFLFEYFSETQRNKGNFPGRFSGRQFSNSRSEMNVSTLELGDSALYLCASKQGEWETQYFGPGTRLLVL.

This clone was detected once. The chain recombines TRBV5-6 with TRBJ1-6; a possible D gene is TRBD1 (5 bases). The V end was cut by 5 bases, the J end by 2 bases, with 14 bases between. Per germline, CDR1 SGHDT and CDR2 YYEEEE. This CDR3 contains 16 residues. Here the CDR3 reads CASRKERGAYNSPLHF. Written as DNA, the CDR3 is TGTGCCAGCAGGAAGGAACGGGGGGCCTATAATTCACCCCTCCACTTT.

In nucleotides, the CDR3 is TGTGCCACCAGCAGAGATCAGGAGGTTTCGACTGGAAACACCATATATTTT. Amino acids: CATSRDQEVSTGNTIYF. The V call is TRBV15, the J call TRBJ1-3; no definite D call. The CDR3 has 17 residues. V was trimmed by 0 bases and J by 2 bases, leaving 14 bases between them. Germline loops: CDR1 LNHNV, CDR2 YYDKDF (reference sequence). The full variable domain, completed using reference TRBV15 and TRBJ1-3, is DAMVIQNPRYQVTQFGKPVTLSCSQTLNHNVMYWYQQKSSQAPKLLFHYYDKDFNNEADTPDNFQSRRPNTSFCFLDIRSPGLGDTAMYLCATSRDQEVSTGNTIYFGEGSWLTVV.